The entry below gives a single T cell receptor (beta chain) sequence along with its context. The sample originates from a study of T-cell reconstitution after alpha-beta-depleted transplantation in children. Looked up from germline, CDR1 is MNHEY and CDR2 is SVGEGT. The CDR3 length is 13 residues. V was pared by 7 bases and J by 9 bases, with 11 bases of the junction left unmatched. During its preparation, the TCRbeta library received unique molecular identifiers. Each CDR3 protein is one row after TCRdb ran MiXCR on the PCR reads. Of roughly 500,000 distinct CDR3 sequences listed, approximately 32% are singletons.

The V gene is TRBV6-2 or TRBV6-3, the J gene TRBJ2-7, with TRBD1 matching 8 bases. The TCR sequence derives from a human donor who donated a stem cell graft to a child with aplastic anemia. The specimen comprised PBMCs from the stem cell graft donor, sampled from the stem cell graft. CDR3 nucleotides: TGTGCCAGCACGAATGGACAGGGTTCGGGGCAGTACTTC. Its protein product is CASTNGQGSGQYF.